This TCR beta chain was recovered during a study of T cell responses to AZD1222 COVID-19 vaccine. General study results and limits: Spike regions recognized by vaccine-associated CD4 TCRs spanned the protein, led by 160-218 and 743-854.

TCRdb's table, derived via immunoSEQ multiplex PCR, lists solely in-frame clones and lacks some. The profile shows approximately 130,000 clones, 80% to 95% of them singletons. Trimming removed 3 bases from V and 0 bases from J; junction bases left unmatched: 4. The CDR3 has 15 residues. CDR1 and CDR2 from the germline V gene are SGHRS and YFSETQ. This clone occurred a few times. Its antigen is unknown. The chain uses TRBV5-1 and TRBJ2-3; 7 nucleotides line up with TRBD2. The TCR sequence derives from an adult who received the AZD1222 COVID-19 vaccine. This specimen consisted of peripheral blood, obtained 28 days after the second AZD1222 dose. Here the CDR3 DNA reads TGCGCCAGCAGCTGGGCGGGGGTTAGCACAGATACGCAGTATTTT. Protein product: CASSWAGVSTDTQYF.